These 27 T cell receptor beta chains originate from one sample sequenced in a study of OX40 agonist ivuxolimab in advanced cancers. Produced via immunoSEQ multiplex PCR; TCRdb's table is partial and in-frame only. The sample lists tens of thousands of clones, around 91% occurring once. The specimen comprised CD4+ or CD8+ T cells sorted from blood, sampled in a trial of the OX40 agonist ivuxolimab. The receptor source for this set is an adult with an advanced solid tumor such as melanoma, head and neck, liver or kidney cancer.

The chain has TRBV6-5 and TRBJ1-1; D possibly corresponds to TRBD1 (5 bases). Germline V gene lookup returns CDR1 MNHEY and CDR2 SVGAGI. V was trimmed by 3 bases and J by 4 bases, leaving 9 bases between them. The CDR3 length is 13 residues. The CDR3 loop is CASSYGGGTEAFF. The CDR3 nucleotides are TGTGCCAGCAGTTATGGTGGGGGCACTGAAGCTTTCTTT.

This clone appeared a single time. The chain couples TRBV10-2 to TRBJ2-5; 8 bases line up with TRBD2. Trimming took 6 bases from V and 4 from J; bases not matched to a gene: 4. This CDR3 spans 13 amino acids. Germline lookup yields CDR1 WSHSY and CDR2 SAAADI. The CDR3, as DNA: TGCGCCAGCAGAACCGGGACTAGAGAGACCCAGTACTTC. Translating gives CASRTGTRETQYF.

This clone has a single count. V is TRBV28 and J is TRBJ2-5; D gene ambiguous. The CDR3 is made up of 11 amino acids. V lost 9 bases and J 7 bases, leaving 12 bases between the germline ends. Germline V gene sequence: CDR1 MDHEN, CDR2 SYDVKM. CDR3 amino acids: CASGFEVTQYF. As DNA, the CDR3 is TGTGCCAGTGGGTTCGAGGTGACCCAGTACTTC.

The chain links TRBV19 to TRBJ1-2; D remains unclear. Trimming pared 7 bases from V and 2 bases from J, leaving 11 bases between. CDR3 length equals 13 residues. Germline V CDR1 and CDR2: LNHDA, SQIVND (reference sequence). CDR3 nucleotide sequence: TGTGCCAGTAAACACCCAGCGAACTATGGCTACACCTTC. It yields the protein CASKHPANYGYTF.

The chain carries TRBV7-9 and TRBJ2-7; TRBD1 matches at 7 bases. The CDR3 contains 14 residues. Germline values: CDR1 SEHNR, CDR2 FQNEAQ (reference sequence). With 5 bases clipped from V and 0 bases from J, the junction kept 4 bases outside the gene matches. The CDR3 DNA is TGTGCCAGCAGCCCCCGGGACAGCTCCTACGAGCAGTACTTC. This encodes CASSPRDSSYEQYF. The full variable domain, completed using reference TRBV7-9 and TRBJ2-7, is DTGVSQNPRHKITKRGQNVTFRCDPISEHNRLYWYRQTLGQGPEFLTYFQNEAQLEKSRLLSDRFSAERPKGSFSTLEIQRTEQGDSAMYLCASSPRDSSYEQYFGPGTRLTVT.

This chain joins TRBV11-1 and TRBJ1-4, with unresolved D. CDR1 SGHAT and CDR2 FQDESV come from the germline V gene (reference sequence). Trimming cost V 5 bases and J 4 bases, with 11 bases left between them. The CDR3 has 14 residues. The CDR3 region has the DNA TGTGCCAGCAGCCCCGGGCTGGTTAATGAAAAACTGTTTTTT. This translates into CASSPGLVNEKLFF. The full variable domain, its missing parts supplied by reference TRBV11-1 and TRBJ1-4, is EAEVAQSPRYKITEKSQAVAFWCDPISGHATLYWYRQILGQGPELLVQFQDESVVDDSQLPKDRFSAERLKGVDSTLKIQPAELGDSAMYLCASSPGLVNEKLFFGSGTQLSVL.

The chain carries TRBV7-9 and TRBJ2-7, with 7 positions matching TRBD2. The V gene end was trimmed by 5 bases and the J gene end by 3 bases; junction bases not matched to a gene: 10. The CDR3 runs to 15 residues. Germline V gene sequence: CDR1 SEHNR, CDR2 FQNEAQ (reference sequence). The CDR3 is CASSPRTSAGYEQYF. The CDR3 DNA sequence: TGTGCCAGCAGCCCGAGAACTAGCGCCGGCTACGAGCAGTACTTC.

This clone has only one observation. J is TRBJ2-4 and V is TRBV28, with D possibly being TRBD2 (6 bases). The CDR3 contains 11 residues. Germline lookup yields CDR1 MDHEN and CDR2 SYDVKM. The V and J ends lost 4 bases and 8 bases respectively, with 6 bases between them. The DNA of the CDR3 is TGTGCCAGCAGTTGGGGGGACATTCAGTACTTC. As protein: CASSWGDIQYF.

This chain joins TRBV7-6 and TRBJ2-1, with 7 positions matching TRBD1. Germline values: CDR1 SGHVS, CDR2 FNYEAQ. Unmatched junction bases numbered 18, after V lost 4 bases and J lost 9 bases. This CDR3 has 17 residues. The DNA for the CDR3 is TGTGCCAGCAGCTCCACAGGGGCGATGGGGGCGTTCAGTGAGCAGTTCTTC. This encodes CASSSTGAMGAFSEQFF.

V usage is TRBV9 and J usage is TRBJ2-2; D tentatively fits TRBD1 or TRBD2 (5 bases each). The germline V gene has CDR1 SGDLS and CDR2 YYNGEE. Trimming took off 0 bases at V and 4 bases at J, with 10 bases between the two ends. The CDR3 extends over 15 amino acids. CDR3 protein: CASSVGGRLTGELFF. CDR3 DNA sequence: TGTGCCAGCAGCGTAGGGGGACGGCTCACCGGGGAGCTGTTTTTT.

The rearrangement joins TRBV9 to TRBJ1-4; no reliable D call. The CDR3 is 15 amino acids. Germline CDR1 SGDLS, CDR2 YYNGEE. Trimming cost V 0 bases and J 5 bases, with 11 bases left between them. CDR3 loop: CASSVGGRVNEKLFF. Here the CDR3 DNA reads TGTGCCAGCAGCGTAGGGGGAAGAGTCAATGAAAAACTGTTTTTT.

The chain employs TRBV25-1 and TRBJ1-4; no clear D gene. The germline V gene encodes CDR1 MGHDK and CDR2 SYGVNS. Trimming removed 3 bases at V and 7 bases at J, with 9 bases between. CDR3 length equals 13 residues. The CDR3 DNA is TGTGCCAGCAGTGATCAGAGGAGTGAAAAACTGTTTTTT. Translating gives CASSDQRSEKLFF. Together with reference TRBV25-1 and TRBJ1-4, the CDR3 gives the full variable domain: EADIYQTPRYLVIGTGKKITLECSQTMGHDKMYWYQQDPGMELHLIHYSYGVNSTEKGDLSSESTVSRIRTEHFPLTLESARPSHTSQYLCASSDQRSEKLFFGSGTQLSVL.

This clone was counted once. The V gene is TRBV19, the J gene TRBJ2-5; the D gene is possibly TRBD1 (6 bases). Germline CDR1 LNHDA, CDR2 SQIVND (reference sequence). The CDR3 is 13 residues long. The V end was cut by 5 bases, the J end by 5 bases, with 12 bases between. The CDR3 reads CASSSQGLETQYF. CDR3 nucleotides: TGTGCCAGTAGTTCACAGGGTCTTGAGACCCAGTACTTC.

This chain links TRBV6-6 with TRBJ2-5, with TRBD1 matching 9 bases. V was pared by 6 bases and J by 4 bases, with 6 bases of the junction left unmatched. Germline lookup yields CDR1 MNHNY and CDR2 SVGAGI (reference sequence). This CDR3 contains 14 residues. The CDR3 reads CASSRQGGRETQYF. In nucleotides, the CDR3 is TGTGCCAGCAGCCGACAGGGGGGTAGAGAGACCCAGTACTTC.

The table lists this clone with a count of one. The CDR3: CASSLDRAGANVLTF. The CDR3 nucleotides are TGTGCCAGCAGTTTGGACAGGGCTGGGGCCAACGTCCTGACTTTC. This rearrangement joins TRBV6-6 to TRBJ2-6; TRBD1 agrees at 8 bases. V shed 4 bases and J 2 bases; nucleotides not matched to a gene: 1. The CDR3 is made up of 15 amino acids. From germline, CDR1 is MNHNY and CDR2 SVGAGI (reference sequence).

This sequence joins TRBV9 and TRBJ1-1; maybe TRBD1 (6 bases). Trimming removed 6 bases at V and 5 bases at J, with 20 bases between. CDR1 and CDR2 (germline): SGDLS, YYNGEE. CDR3 length: 15 residues. Here the CDR3 reads CASTRAGEVWTEAFF. The CDR3 DNA follows: TGTGCCAGCACCCGAGCAGGGGAAGTATGGACTGAAGCTTTCTTT.

The rearrangement joins TRBV5-6 to TRBJ2-5; tentative D call: TRBD2 (5 bases). CDR3 length: 15 amino acids. With 4 bases removed from V and 2 bases from J, the gap between germline ends came to 15 bases. Germline V gene data show CDR1 as SGHDT and CDR2 as YYEEEE. The CDR3 coding sequence is TGTGCCAGCAGCATCTCGTCTCGGGGTCAAGAGACCCAGTACTTC. This translates into CASSISSRGQETQYF. The complete variable domain, with remaining parts taken from reference TRBV5-6 and TRBJ2-5, reads DAGVTQSPTHLIKTRGQQVTLRCSPKSGHDTVSWYQQALGQGPQFIFQYYEEEERQRGNFPDRFSGHQFPNYSSELNVNALLLGDSALYLCASSISSRGQETQYFGPGTRLLVL.

In the case of this clone: A junction end diverges from the germline sequence, so it may reflect a read error. This chain joins TRBV7-7 and TRBJ2-2, with 12 bases aligning to TRBD2. This CDR3 comprises 16 residues. The V gene's germline CDR1 is SSHAT and CDR2 FNYEAQ (reference sequence). CDR3: CASSPLAGGHTGELFF. For the CDR3, the DNA is TGTGCTAGCAGCCCACTAGCGGGGGGACACACCGGGGAGCTGTTTTTT. Complete variable domain (other parts from reference TRBV7-7 and TRBJ2-2): GAGVSQSPRYKVTKRGQDVTLRCDPISSHATLYWYQQALGQGPEFLTYFNYEAQPDKSGLPSDRFSAERPEGSISTLTIQRTEQRDSAMYRCASSPLAGGHTGELFFGEGSRLTVL.

The chain combines TRBV2 with TRBJ2-1, with 9 positions matching TRBD1. The CDR3 runs to 15 residues. The germline gives CDR1 SNHLY, CDR2 FYNNEI. Trimming took 5 bases from V and 7 from J; bases not matched to a gene: 9. The CDR3 here is CASSSSQGAINEQFF. CDR3 nucleotide sequence: TGTGCCAGCAGTAGTTCACAGGGGGCAATAAATGAGCAGTTCTTC.

As to this clone: The sample carries other DNA sequences with the same CDR3. The chain joins TRBV2 to TRBJ2-1; 10 bases agree with TRBD1. Trimming cost V 9 bases and J 8 bases; bases outside gene matches: 10. CDR3 length: 14 amino acids. Germline V gene lookup returns CDR1 SNHLY and CDR2 FYNNEI. Written as DNA, the CDR3 is TGTGCCAGAGACAGGGGGCCCCTGTCCCATGAGCAGTTCTTC. Residues: CARDRGPLSHEQFF.

This chain links TRBV6-5 with TRBJ2-7, with 9 bases matching TRBD1. In germline, CDR1 is MNHEY, CDR2 SVGAGI. Germline trimming cut 6 bases from V and 2 bases from J; bases unmatched to any gene: 8. This CDR3 is built from 15 residues. This chain's CDR3 is CASSSGQGRAYEQYF. The CDR3 bases are TGTGCCAGCAGCTCGGGACAGGGAAGAGCCTACGAGCAGTACTTC.

This clone was found a few times. The V call is TRBV18, the J call TRBJ1-2, with D perhaps TRBD1 (6 bases). Deletions cut 2 bases from V and 6 bases from J, with 7 bases between. Germline-derived CDR1 and CDR2 are KGHSH and LQKENI. The CDR3 covers 12 residues. The CDR3, as DNA: TGTGCCAGCTCACCAGGGGGCAATGGCTACACCTTC. This translates into CASSPGGNGYTF.

By sample share, this clone is medium-sized. The CDR3 is CASTRLLRQGGVYEQYF. The CDR3 nucleotides are TGTGCCAGCACTCGACTTCTTCGACAGGGGGGGGTGTACGAGCAGTACTTC. The rearrangement links TRBV6-4 to TRBJ2-7, with TRBD1 identical over 9 bases. CDR1 and CDR2 from the germline V gene are MRHNA and SNTAGT. The V segment lost 7 bases and the J segment 4 bases; nucleotides outside the gene matches: 17. CDR3 length: 17 amino acids.

The V call is TRBV6-4, the J call TRBJ2-6; 7 bases agree with TRBD2. The J segment lost 0 bases and the V segment lost 3 bases, leaving 2 bases of the junction unmatched. Germline CDR1 and CDR2: MRHNA and SNTAGT. The CDR3 has 16 residues. In nucleotides, the CDR3 is TGTGCCAGCAGTGAGGGGAGGGGCTCTGGGGCCAACGTCCTGACTTTC. Protein product: CASSEGRGSGANVLTF.

The chain uses TRBV7-8 and TRBJ2-7, with 7 bases aligning to TRBD2. Unmatched junction bases numbered 7, after V lost 1 base and J lost 7 bases. Per the germline V gene, CDR1 is SGHVS and CDR2 is FQNEAQ. CDR3 length: 14 residues. CDR3 DNA sequence: TGTGCCAGCAGCTTAGATCTAGCGGTTGGGGAGCAGTACTTC. It yields the protein CASSLDLAVGEQYF.

The J gene is TRBJ2-5, the V gene TRBV11-2, with a tentative D call TRBD2 (5 bases). Germline V gives CDR1 SGHAT, CDR2 FQNNGV. The CDR3 loop spans 13 amino acids. Trimming shortened V by 1 base and J by 5 bases, and 8 bases separated the two germline ends. CDR3 in DNA: TGTGCCAGCAGCTTAGTAGCGCACGAGACCCAGTACTTC. Its protein product is CASSLVAHETQYF.

The chain uses TRBV7-2 and TRBJ2-7; D ambiguous. Trimming removed 5 bases at V and 0 bases at J, with 11 bases between. The CDR3 extends over 14 amino acids. Germline values: CDR1 SGHTA, CDR2 FQGNSA. CDR3 amino acids: CASSPYGGSYEQYF. The CDR3 nucleotides are TGTGCCAGCAGCCCCTACGGCGGCTCCTACGAGCAGTACTTC. The complete variable domain, with remaining parts taken from reference TRBV7-2 and TRBJ2-7, reads GAGVSQSPSNKVTEKGKDVELRCDPISGHTALYWYRQSLGQGLEFLIYFQGNSAPDKSGLPSDRFSAERTGGSVSTLTIQRTQQEDSAVYLCASSPYGGSYEQYFGPGTRLTVT.